The T cell receptor (beta chain) under discussion was sequenced for a study of blood T cells in healthy people across ages. The CDR3 has 15 residues. Per germline, CDR1 KGHDR and CDR2 SFDVKD. V lost 4 bases, J lost 1 base, and 10 bases lay in between. General study results and limits: TCR beta diversity correlated strongly with naive T cell percentage.

With regard to this clonotype: Its matching antigen is unknown. Since a much larger clone is just one base distant, this may be a read error.

Then a second PCR, running roughly 6 to 11 cycles, was carried out with a sample-barcoded 5' primer and a J-beta primer mix. MiXCR, run by TCRdb on the 5' RACE reads, gives a single entry per CDR3 protein. The sample lists 600,000 or so distinct CDR3 sequences; roughly 30% were seen once. The chain links TRBV24-1 to TRBJ2-1; D is possibly TRBD1 (5 bases). The receptor comes from an elderly woman in good health. Sequenced sample: blood. The chain's CDR3 is CATSEPTVSYNEQFF. DNA of the CDR3: TGTGCCACCAGTGAGCCGACAGTATCCTACAATGAGCAGTTCTTC.